The present TCR beta chain was sequenced within a study of glioma-infiltrating T cells after dendritic cell vaccination. Study background: Dendritic cell vaccination trial patients had either newly diagnosed or recurrent glioblastoma. Overall study results and limits: Complete blood and tumor specimen sets were limited to few patients.

Time point reported: after dendritic cell vaccination, including at tumor progression/relapse. Blood PBMC samples: pre-vaccination, two weeks post third vaccination, and at tumor progression. Primers: 60 V beta forward and 13 J beta reverse. Profiled with immunoSEQ multiplex PCR; TCRdb holds only in-frame clones, not every one. The sample has 100,000 or so clones; nearly 90% are singletons. The CDR3 totals 10 residues. The ends were cut back, 11 bases at V and 9 bases at J, with 11 bases in the middle. Germline-derived CDR1 and CDR2 are MNHEY and SMNVEV (reference sequence). In regard to this clone: Its antigen is not identified.

Source: blood, taken after dendritic cell vaccination. This chain joins TRBV27 and TRBJ2-1, with a possible D match to TRBD2 (6 bases). The TCR sequence derives from a human donor with glioblastoma. CDR3 loop: CASGLSEQFF. The CDR3 DNA sequence: TGTGCCTCAGGACTATCTGAGCAGTTCTTC.